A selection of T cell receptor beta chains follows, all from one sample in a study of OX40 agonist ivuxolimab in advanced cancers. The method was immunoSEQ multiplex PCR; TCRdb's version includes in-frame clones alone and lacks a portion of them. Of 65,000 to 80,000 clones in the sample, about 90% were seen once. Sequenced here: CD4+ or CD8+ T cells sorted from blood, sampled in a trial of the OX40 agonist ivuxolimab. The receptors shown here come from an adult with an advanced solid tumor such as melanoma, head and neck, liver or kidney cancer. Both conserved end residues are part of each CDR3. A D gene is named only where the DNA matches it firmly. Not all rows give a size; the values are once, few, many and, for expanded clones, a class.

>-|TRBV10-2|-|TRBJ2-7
CASSEFREQYF
TGCGCCAGCAGTGAGTTTCGCGAGCAGTACTTC
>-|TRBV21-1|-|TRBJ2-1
CASSKVTAKAYNEQFF
TGTGCCAGCAGCAAAGTGACGGCCAAAGCCTACAATGAGCAGTTCTTC
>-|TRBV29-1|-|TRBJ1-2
CSVEDRGLRAPGYGYTF
TGCAGCGTTGAAGATCGGGGTCTCAGGGCCCCTGGCTATGGCTACACCTTC
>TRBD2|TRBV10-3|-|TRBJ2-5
CAISESILAGARETQYF
TGTGCCATCAGTGAGTCTATCCTAGCGGGAGCTAGAGAGACCCAGTACTTC
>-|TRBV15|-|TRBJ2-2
CATSFSRDTGELFF
TGTGCCACCAGCTTCAGTAGGGACACCGGGGAGCTGTTTTTT
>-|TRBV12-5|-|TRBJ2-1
CASGFVIEQFF
TGTGCTAGTGGTTTTGTGATAGAGCAGTTCTTC
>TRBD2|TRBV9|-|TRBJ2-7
CASSVETSGPYEQYF
TGTGCCAGCAGCGTAGAGACTAGCGGTCCCTACGAGCAGTACTTC
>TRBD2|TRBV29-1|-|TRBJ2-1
CSAWTSGRGYNEQFF
TGCAGCGCCTGGACTAGCGGGAGAGGGTACAATGAGCAGTTCTTC
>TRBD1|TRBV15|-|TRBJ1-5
CATSRDPGQGAFQPQHF
TGTGCCACCAGCAGAGATCCGGGACAGGGGGCCTTTCAGCCCCAGCATTTT
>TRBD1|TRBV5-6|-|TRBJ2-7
CASSLGTGGMYEQYF
TGTGCCAGCAGCCTAGGGACAGGGGGCATGTACGAGCAGTACTTC
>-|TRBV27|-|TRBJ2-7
CASSLYFGRSHWEQYF
TGTGCCAGCAGTTTATATTTCGGCCGATCCCATTGGGAGCAGTACTTC
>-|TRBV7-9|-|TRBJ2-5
CASSLGLGETQYF
TGTGCCAGCAGCTTAGGTCTGGGAGAGACCCAGTACTTC
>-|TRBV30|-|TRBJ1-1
CAWRNFADTEAFF
TGTGCCTGGCGGAACTTTGCAGACACTGAAGCTTTCTTT
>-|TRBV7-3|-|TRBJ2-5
CASSLSPGSGETQYF
TGTGCCAGCAGCTTAAGTCCGGGGTCCGGGGAGACCCAGTACTTC
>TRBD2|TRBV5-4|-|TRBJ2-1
CASSSLRGGSLYNEQFF
TGTGCCAGCAGCTCCCTCCGGGGCGGGAGCCTCTACAATGAGCAGTTCTTC
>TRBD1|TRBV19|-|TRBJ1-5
CASSVTGGGQPQHF
TGTGCCAGTAGTGTGACAGGGGGTGGGCAGCCCCAGCATTTT
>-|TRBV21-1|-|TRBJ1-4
CASSKNDLLTNEKLFF
TGTGCCAGCAGCAAAAATGACCTTTTAACTAATGAAAAACTGTTTTTT
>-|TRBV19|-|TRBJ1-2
CASSMLDWGYGYTF
TGTGCCAGTAGTATGCTTGACTGGGGGTATGGCTACACCTTC
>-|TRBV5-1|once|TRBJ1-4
CASSLTGGGEKLFF
TGCGCCAGCAGCTTGACGGGAGGGGGTGAAAAACTGTTTTTT
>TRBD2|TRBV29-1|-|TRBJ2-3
CSVLRLAVTDTQYF
TGTAGCGTTCTCAGACTAGCGGTAACAGATACGCAGTATTTT
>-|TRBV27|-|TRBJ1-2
CASSPMRLRDGYTF
TGTGCCAGCAGCCCTATGCGGCTGAGGGATGGCTACACCTTC
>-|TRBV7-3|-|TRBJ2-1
CASSLPGGISYNEQFF
TGTGCCAGCAGCTTACCCGGCGGAATCTCCTACAATGAGCAGTTCTTC
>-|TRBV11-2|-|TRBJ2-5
CASNPGPVETQYF
TGTGCCAGCAACCCCGGTCCTGTCGAGACCCAGTACTTC
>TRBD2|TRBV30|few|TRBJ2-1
CAWSGGLAGRNEQFF
TGTGCCTGGAGTGGGGGACTAGCGGGACGTAATGAGCAGTTCTTC
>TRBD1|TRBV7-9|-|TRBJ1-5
CASSPGTDNQPQHF
TGTGCCAGTAGCCCCGGGACAGACAATCAGCCCCAGCATTTT
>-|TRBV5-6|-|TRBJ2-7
CASSRPGQGLSEQYF
TGTGCCAGCAGCCGACCCGGGCAGGGTCTCTCCGAGCAGTACTTC
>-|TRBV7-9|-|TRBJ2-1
CASSFRWGAYNEQFF
TGTGCCAGCAGCTTTAGGTGGGGGGCATACAATGAGCAGTTCTTC
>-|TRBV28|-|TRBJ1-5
CASSLTVNQPQHF
TGTGCCAGCAGTTTGACCGTGAATCAGCCCCAGCATTTT
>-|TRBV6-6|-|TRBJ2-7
CASSYSEPIYEQYF
TGTGCCAGCAGTTACTCCGAACCGATCTACGAGCAGTACTTC
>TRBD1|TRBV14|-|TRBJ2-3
CASSQDKDRSTDTQYF
TGTGCCAGCAGTCAAGATAAGGACAGGTCCACAGATACGCAGTATTTT
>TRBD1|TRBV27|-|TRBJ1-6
CASSLFSRDRANNSPLHF
TGTGCCAGCAGTTTATTCTCCCGGGACAGAGCAAATAATTCACCCCTCCACTTT
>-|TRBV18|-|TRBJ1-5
CASSPDLKGQPQHF
TGTGCCAGCTCACCAGATCTTAAGGGCCAGCCCCAGCATTTT
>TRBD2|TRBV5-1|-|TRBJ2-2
CASSLSGGTNTGELFF
TGCGCCAGCAGCTTGTCGGGAGGGACGAACACCGGGGAGCTGTTTTTT
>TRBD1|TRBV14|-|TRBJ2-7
CASSQSGQASIYEQYF
TGTGCCAGCAGCCAAAGTGGACAGGCTAGCATCTACGAGCAGTACTTC
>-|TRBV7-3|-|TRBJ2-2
CASSPRDGNTGELFF
TGTGCCAGCAGCCCCCGGGACGGCAACACCGGGGAGCTGTTTTTT
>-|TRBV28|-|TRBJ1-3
CASSFRGHGNTIYF
TGTGCCAGCAGTTTCCGGGGCCACGGAAACACCATATATTTT
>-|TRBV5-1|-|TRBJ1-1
CASSLSSGERTEAFF
TGCGCCAGCAGCTTGTCCTCCGGGGAGAGAACTGAAGCTTTCTTT
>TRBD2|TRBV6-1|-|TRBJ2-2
CASSEAGGRAGGELFF
TGTGCCAGCAGTGAAGCCGGTGGGAGGGCAGGCGGGGAGCTGTTTTTT
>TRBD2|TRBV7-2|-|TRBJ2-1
CASTTLLAGLGEQFF
TGTGCCAGCACCACGCTACTAGCGGGGCTAGGTGAGCAGTTCTTC
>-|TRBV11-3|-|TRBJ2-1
CASSPGWFGSSSYNEQFF
TGTGCCAGCAGTCCCGGGTGGTTCGGGTCTAGCTCCTACAATGAGCAGTTCTTC
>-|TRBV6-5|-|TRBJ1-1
CASRSIGGYGEAFF
TGTGCCAGCAGATCAATAGGGGGTTATGGTGAAGCTTTCTTT
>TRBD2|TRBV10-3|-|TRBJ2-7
CAISEKEKRTSGRPPNSYEQYF
TGTGCCATCAGTGAGAAAGAGAAGAGGACTAGCGGGAGGCCACCTAACTCCTACGAGCAGTACTTC
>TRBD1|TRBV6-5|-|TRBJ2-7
CASRPGTGGSYEQYF
TGTGCCAGCAGACCCGGGACAGGAGGCTCCTACGAGCAGTACTTC
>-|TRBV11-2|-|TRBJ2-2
CASSLDNTGELFF
TGTGCCAGCAGCTTAGACAACACCGGGGAGCTGTTTTTT
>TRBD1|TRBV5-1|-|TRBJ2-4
CASSTGQGKNIQYF
TGCGCCAGCAGCACGGGACAGGGGAAAAACATTCAGTACTTC
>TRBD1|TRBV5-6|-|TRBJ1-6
CASSGGQGSSYNSPLHF
TGTGCCAGCAGCGGAGGACAGGGGAGCTCCTATAATTCACCCCTCCACTTT
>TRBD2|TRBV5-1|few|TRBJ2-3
CASSSKREARTDTQYF
TGCGCCAGCAGCTCTAAGCGGGAGGCCCGCACAGATACGCAGTATTTT
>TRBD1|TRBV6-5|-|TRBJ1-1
CASSYDIDRGTEAFF
TGTGCCAGCAGTTACGATATCGACAGGGGGACTGAAGCTTTCTTT